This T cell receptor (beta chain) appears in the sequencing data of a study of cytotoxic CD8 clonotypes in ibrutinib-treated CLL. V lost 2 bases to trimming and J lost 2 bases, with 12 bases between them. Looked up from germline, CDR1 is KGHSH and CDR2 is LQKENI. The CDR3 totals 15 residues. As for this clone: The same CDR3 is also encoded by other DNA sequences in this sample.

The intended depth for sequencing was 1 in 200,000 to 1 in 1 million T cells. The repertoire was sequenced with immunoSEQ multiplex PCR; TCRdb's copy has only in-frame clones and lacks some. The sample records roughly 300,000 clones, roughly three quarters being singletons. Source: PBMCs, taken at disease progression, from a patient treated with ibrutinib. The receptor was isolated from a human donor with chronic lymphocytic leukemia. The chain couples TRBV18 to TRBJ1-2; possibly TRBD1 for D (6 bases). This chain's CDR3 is CASSPGQGQNYGYTF. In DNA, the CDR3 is TGTGCCAGCTCACCAGGGCAGGGGCAAAACTATGGCTACACCTTC.